A single sample gave rise to the 30 T cell receptor beta chains below, sequenced in a study of shared clonotypes between healthy human individuals (dated by TCRdb to 2018 to 2020). The library was built by means of the immunoSEQ multiplex PCR assay. Drawn from immuneACCESS, this table holds only the in-frame rearrangements with V and J called that TCRdb kept. Clones are partly lost; checked studies trace under half to an unresolved V gene and leave the rest unexplained. Across this sample there are about 480,000 clones, with 60% to 85% seen only once. Over 10% of the sample is held by the ten biggest clonotypes. Sample: PBMCs. These receptors originate from a woman aged 40 to 50 in good health. Some clones in this sample may be carry-over from other donors' samples.

V and J are TRBV6-5 and TRBJ2-3, with no clear D. V was clipped by 6 bases and J by 6 bases, with 16 bases between them. CDR3 length: 14 residues. Germline V gene sequence: CDR1 MNHEY, CDR2 SVGAGI. DNA of the CDR3: TGTGCCAGCAGGACCTTTACGGCCGGGGATACGCAGTATTTT. It is translated as CASRTFTAGDTQYF.

This rearrangement joins TRBV30 to TRBJ1-6; 10 bases match TRBD1. Germline-derived CDR1 and CDR2 are GTSNPN and SVGIG (reference sequence). The CDR3 contains 16 residues. The V and J ends lost 2 bases and 7 bases, in that order; junction bases with no gene match: 8. The CDR3 bases are TGTGCCTGGAGTCCTGGTGCGGGACAGGGGAATTCACCCCTCCACTTT. It is translated as CAWSPGAGQGNSPLHF.

The V gene is TRBV10-3, the J gene TRBJ2-7; 7 bases line up with TRBD2. Unmatched junction bases numbered 4, after V lost 4 bases and J lost 4 bases. The CDR3 length is 13 residues. CDR1 is ENHRY and CDR2 is SYGVKD in the germline V gene. The CDR3 DNA reads as TGTGCCATCAGTGTAGGGGAGGGGTACGAGCAGTACTTC. This gives the protein CAISVGEGYEQYF.

Only one count was recorded for this clone. The rearrangement uses TRBV5-4 and TRBJ2-3, with D unclear. CDR1 SGHNT and CDR2 YYREEE come from the germline V gene (reference sequence). Trimming pared 4 bases from V and 4 bases from J, leaving 10 bases between. This CDR3 is 13 amino acids long. This CDR3 reads CASSPRFPDTQYF. CDR3 DNA: TGTGCCAGCAGCCCAAGATTCCCAGATACGCAGTATTTT.

The chain links TRBV4-1 to TRBJ1-5; TRBD1 aligns across 7 bases. The V gene's germline CDR1 is MGHRA and CDR2 YSYEKL. V gave up 0 bases and J gave up 2 bases; unmatched junction bases: 10. The CDR3 sequence is 18 residues long. Here the CDR3 DNA reads TGCGCCAGCAGCCAAGACCTGACAGGGAGGTTTGGCAATCAGCCCCAGCATTTT. It translates to CASSQDLTGRFGNQPQHF.

V gene TRBV28 combines with J gene TRBJ2-7; TRBD1 agrees at 9 bases. Per the germline V gene, CDR1 is MDHEN and CDR2 is SYDVKM. The trim removed 6 bases at V and 1 base at J, leaving 10 bases unmatched. The CDR3 covers 16 residues. The CDR3 loop reads CASRNPSGTGSYEQYF. The CDR3 DNA follows: TGTGCCAGCAGAAACCCCTCCGGGACAGGGTCCTACGAGCAGTACTTC.

The gene calls are TRBV19 and TRBJ1-1; weak D call: TRBD1 (6 bases). Germline V gene lookup returns CDR1 LNHDA and CDR2 SQIVND (reference sequence). V was cut by 3 bases and J by 0 bases, with 11 bases left in between. This CDR3 comprises 15 residues. The CDR3 spells CASSIQDSVNTEAFF. CDR3 bases: TGTGCCAGTAGTATTCAGGACAGCGTGAACACTGAAGCTTTCTTT. Looking up the rest from reference TRBV19 and TRBJ1-1 gives the full variable domain: DGGITQSPKYLFRKEGQNVTLSCEQNLNHDAMYWYRQDPGQGLRLIYYSQIVNDFQKGDIAEGYSVSREKKESFPLTVTSAQKNPTAFYLCASSIQDSVNTEAFFGQGTRLTVV.

The rearrangement links TRBV2 to TRBJ2-7; D remains unclear. Trimming cost V 7 bases and J 2 bases, with 9 bases left between them. Germline CDR1 is SNHLY and CDR2 is FYNNEI. The CDR3 sequence is 12 residues long. CDR3: CASKRETYEQYF. DNA for the CDR3: TGTGCCAGCAAAAGGGAAACCTACGAGCAGTACTTC.

The genes are TRBV7-3 and TRBJ2-2; D is possibly TRBD2 (5 bases). The CDR3 totals 14 residues. V was clipped by 5 bases and J by 6 bases, with 13 bases between them. CDR1 and CDR2 (germline): SGHTA, FQGTGA. The chain's CDR3 is CASSLTRDPGELFF. CDR3 coding DNA: TGTGCCAGCAGCCTTACTAGAGATCCCGGGGAGCTGTTTTTT.

The chain is built from TRBV4-1 and TRBJ1-2; D remains unclear. Deletions cut 4 bases from V and 8 bases from J, with 17 bases between. This CDR3 comprises 14 residues. The germline gives CDR1 MGHRA, CDR2 YSYEKL. CDR3 residues: CASSPQGFEWGYTF. Here the CDR3 DNA reads TGCGCCAGCAGCCCCCAAGGATTCGAGTGGGGCTACACCTTC.

This rearrangement joins TRBV4-1 to TRBJ1-1; D unclear. Trimming stripped 0 bases from V and 5 bases from J, with 13 bases between. Germline lookup yields CDR1 MGHRA and CDR2 YSYEKL. CDR3 length equals 15 residues. In DNA form, the CDR3 reads TGCGCCAGCAGCCAAGAAATGATGGTGGGGACTGAAGCTTTCTTT. Amino acids: CASSQEMMVGTEAFF.

This chain connects TRBV5-4 to TRBJ1-2; D gene unclear. V lost 0 bases and J 4 bases, leaving 7 bases between the germline ends. Germline V CDR1 and CDR2: SGHNT, YYREEE (reference sequence). The CDR3 loop spans 13 amino acids. The CDR3 DNA is TGTGCCAGCAGCTTGGGGGAGCGCTATGGCTACACCTTC. Encoded protein: CASSLGERYGYTF.

The chain links TRBV30 to TRBJ2-3; the D gene is possibly TRBD2 (7 bases). The CDR3 has 14 residues. Germline V gene data show CDR1 as GTSNPN and CDR2 as SVGIG (reference sequence). V lost 6 bases to trimming and J lost 4 bases, with 17 bases between them. Written as DNA, the CDR3 is TGTGCCTGTGAGGGGGGGAGGGTTCCAGATACGCAGTATTTT. Its translation: CACEGGRVPDTQYF.

V usage is TRBV28 and J usage is TRBJ2-7, with 14 bases matching TRBD2. The CDR3 has 18 amino acids. Trimming removed 6 bases from V and 2 bases from J; junction bases left unmatched: 12. Looked up from germline, CDR1 is MDHEN and CDR2 is SYDVKM. CDR3 in DNA: TGTGCCAGCAGACCACCTGGACTAGCGGGAGGTAAAACCTACGAGCAGTACTTC. Translating it yields CASRPPGLAGGKTYEQYF.

The V gene is TRBV7-9, the J gene TRBJ2-7; TRBD1 matches 7 bases. Germline CDR1 SEHNR, CDR2 FQNEAQ (reference sequence). With V trimmed by 1 base and J by 6 bases, 6 bases remained unmatched. The CDR3 totals 14 residues. CDR3 sequence (DNA): TGTGCCAGCAGCTTAGGCACAGGGGTGTCCGAGCAGTACTTC. Amino acids: CASSLGTGVSEQYF. Variable domain in full (rest from reference TRBV7-9 and TRBJ2-7): DTGVSQNPRHKITKRGQNVTFRCDPISEHNRLYWYRQTLGQGPEFLTYFQNEAQLEKSRLLSDRFSAERPKGSFSTLEIQRTEQGDSAMYLCASSLGTGVSEQYFGPGTRLTVT.

J is TRBJ2-1 and V is TRBV4-3, with TRBD2 matching over 10 bases. Germline V gene data show CDR1 as LGHNA and CDR2 as YSLEER. V lost 1 base to trimming and J lost 4 bases; unmatched junction nucleotides: 7. This CDR3 has 17 amino acids. CDR3 protein: CASSQGPGTSVYNEQFF. The CDR3 DNA reads TGCGCCAGCAGCCAAGGGCCAGGGACTAGCGTATACAATGAGCAGTTCTTC.

The rearrangement uses TRBV15 and TRBJ2-2; D is possibly TRBD1 (6 bases). With 0 bases removed from V and 4 bases from J, the gap between germline ends came to 9 bases. Germline CDR1 is LNHNV and CDR2 is YYDKDF (reference sequence). This CDR3 spans 15 amino acids. The CDR3 region has the DNA TGTGCCACCAGCAGAGATCTAGGGGGCACCGGGGAGCTGTTTTTT. It is translated as CATSRDLGGTGELFF.

The chain employs TRBV7-9 and TRBJ1-1, with D maybe TRBD1 (5 bases). The V and J ends lost 5 bases and 3 bases respectively, with 13 bases between them. This CDR3 spans 14 amino acids. The V gene's germline CDR1 is SEHNR and CDR2 FQNEAQ (reference sequence). As DNA, the CDR3 is TGTGCCAGCAGCCTATACCAGGGAGACACTGAAGCTTTCTTT. Translation gives CASSLYQGDTEAFF.

The chain combines TRBV4-2 with TRBJ2-1; D remains unclear. Germline CDR1 LGHNA, CDR2 YNFKEQ. This CDR3 is 15 amino acids long. The V and J ends lost 0 bases and 3 bases respectively, with 9 bases between them. The CDR3 here is CASSQDLGYYNEQFF. The CDR3 DNA is TGTGCCAGCAGCCAAGATTTGGGGTACTACAATGAGCAGTTCTTC.

The chain recombines TRBV28 with TRBJ2-7; 10 bases fit TRBD2. Germline assignment: CDR1 MDHEN and CDR2 SYDVKM. The CDR3 has 18 amino acids. J was trimmed by 4 bases and V by 1 base; bases with no gene match: 13. The CDR3, as DNA: TGTGCCAGCAGTTTATCGTTCTGGCTAGCGGGAGTCATGTACGAGCAGTACTTC. This translates into CASSLSFWLAGVMYEQYF.

This sequence joins TRBV25-1 and TRBJ2-7, with 8 bases that match TRBD2. Germline assignment: CDR1 MGHDK and CDR2 SYGVNS. Trimming cost V 2 bases and J 4 bases; bases outside gene matches: 10. The CDR3 is made up of 16 amino acids. In DNA form, the CDR3 reads TGTGCCAGCAGTGAAGGAGCGGGAGCGAAGTGGTACGAGCAGTACTTC. This encodes CASSEGAGAKWYEQYF.

The CDR3 protein is CASSLVSSRASTDTQYF. The CDR3 DNA reads as TGCGCCAGCAGCTTGGTCTCCTCTCGGGCCAGCACAGATACGCAGTATTTT. V is TRBV5-1 and J is TRBJ2-3; D uncertain. The CDR3 runs 17 residues. Trimming took off 0 bases at V and 0 bases at J, with 14 bases between the two ends. Per germline, CDR1 SGHRS and CDR2 YFSETQ.

This clone was found a few times. This chain joins TRBV28 and TRBJ2-7; 8 bases fit TRBD2. Germline CDR1 MDHEN, CDR2 SYDVKM. The J segment lost 2 bases and the V segment lost 6 bases, leaving 9 bases of the junction unmatched. The CDR3 contains 15 residues. CDR3 residues: CASSSVAGITYEQYF. CDR3 nucleotide sequence: TGTGCCAGCAGCTCCGTAGCGGGAATAACCTACGAGCAGTACTTC.

This sequence joins TRBV6-5 and TRBJ2-3, with 8 bases fitting TRBD2. Per germline, CDR1 MNHEY and CDR2 SVGAGI. Trimming at V came to 4 bases and at J to 0 bases, leaving 3 bases not matched to a gene. The CDR3 totals 15 residues. The CDR3 nucleotides are TGTGCCAGCAGTTCTAGCGGGTCTAGCACAGATACGCAGTATTTT. Translation gives CASSSSGSSTDTQYF.

This clone was recorded once. V is TRBV11-2 and J is TRBJ2-5, with 9 bases identical to TRBD2. CDR1 is SGHAT, CDR2 FQNNGV, per germline. The CDR3 sequence is 15 residues long. J lost 1 base, V lost 3 bases, and 3 bases had no gene match. In nucleotides, the CDR3 is TGTGCCAGCAGCTTTAGCGGGAGACTCCAAGAGACCCAGTACTTC. Translation: CASSFSGRLQETQYF.

The gene calls are TRBV7-9 and TRBJ1-1, with D uncertain. The V end lost 1 base, the J end lost 5 bases, and 8 bases lay between the germline ends. CDR3 length equals 13 residues. CDR1 and CDR2 from the germline V gene are SEHNR and FQNEAQ (reference sequence). CDR3 nucleotides: TGTGCCAGCAGCTTAGGTACGGCGACTGAAGCTTTCTTT. As protein: CASSLGTATEAFF. Based on the CDR3 plus reference TRBV7-9 and TRBJ1-1, the full variable domain is DTGVSQNPRHKITKRGQNVTFRCDPISEHNRLYWYRQTLGQGPEFLTYFQNEAQLEKSRLLSDRFSAERPKGSFSTLEIQRTEQGDSAMYLCASSLGTATEAFFGQGTRLTVV.

The CDR3 reads CASSLLPDTQYF. The CDR3 coding sequence is TGTGCCAGCAGCCTCCTCCCGGATACGCAGTATTTT. This rearrangement joins TRBV7-2 to TRBJ2-3; D gene unclear. Germline V gene data show CDR1 as SGHTA and CDR2 as FQGNSA. V shed 5 bases and J shed 6 bases, with 9 bases lying between them. The length of the CDR3 is 12 residues.

The V call is TRBV18, the J call TRBJ2-6; D might be TRBD1 or TRBD2, each matching 5 bases. V gave up 3 bases and J gave up 4 bases, with 7 bases separating them. Looked up from germline, CDR1 is KGHSH and CDR2 is LQKENI. There are 14 residues in the CDR3. CDR3 bases: TGTGCCAGCTCACCGGGGGACGGGGCCAACGTCCTGACTTTC. It specifies CASSPGDGANVLTF.

This sequence joins TRBV30 and TRBJ1-2; 9 nucleotides align to TRBD1. CDR3 length equals 17 residues. With 3 bases clipped from V and 4 bases from J, the junction kept 15 bases outside the gene matches. Germline V gives CDR1 GTSNPN, CDR2 SVGIG (reference sequence). The CDR3 DNA sequence: TGTGCCTGGAGCGCCGGGACAGGGAGATTCTCCTCCTATGGCTACACCTTC. This codes for CAWSAGTGRFSSYGYTF.

The chain employs TRBV6-1 and TRBJ1-5, with D hard to call. This CDR3 contains 14 residues. The germline V gene has CDR1 MNHNS and CDR2 SASEGT. Trimming left V 4 bases short and J 1 base short, with 8 bases between. The CDR3 reads CASSARSSNQPQHF. CDR3 DNA sequence: TGTGCCAGCAGTGCTCGGTCCAGCAATCAGCCCCAGCATTTT.